This T cell receptor (beta chain) was recorded in a study of blood T cell repertoires in COVID-19. This CDR3 is 14 amino acids long. Unmatched junction bases numbered 3, after V lost 5 bases and J lost 3 bases. The germline V gene encodes CDR1 SGHRS and CDR2 YFSETQ. The table came from immunoSEQ multiplex PCR; TCRdb's copy has only in-frame clones and leaves some out. The sample has more than 150,000 clones; about four fifths are singletons. This rearrangement joins TRBV5-1 to TRBJ2-3; 10 positions match TRBD1. This clonotype was obtained from a man between 65 and 85 years old who had recovered from COVID-19. What was sequenced was peripheral blood. The CDR3 is CASSADRGTDTQYF. The CDR3 DNA follows: TGCGCCAGCAGTGCGGACAGGGGGACAGATACGCAGTATTTT.